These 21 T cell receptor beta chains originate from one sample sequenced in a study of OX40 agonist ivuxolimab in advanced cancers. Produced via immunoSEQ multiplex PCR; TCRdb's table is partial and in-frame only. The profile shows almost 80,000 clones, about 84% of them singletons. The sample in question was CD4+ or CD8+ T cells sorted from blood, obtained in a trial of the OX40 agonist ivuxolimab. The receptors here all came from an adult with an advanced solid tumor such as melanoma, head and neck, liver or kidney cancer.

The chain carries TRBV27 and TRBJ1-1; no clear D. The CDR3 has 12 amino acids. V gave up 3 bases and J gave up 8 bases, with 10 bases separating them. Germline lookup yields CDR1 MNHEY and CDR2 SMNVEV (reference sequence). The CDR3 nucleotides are TGTGCCAGCAGTTTCGGGGTCGGGGAAGCTTTCTTT. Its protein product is CASSFGVGEAFF.

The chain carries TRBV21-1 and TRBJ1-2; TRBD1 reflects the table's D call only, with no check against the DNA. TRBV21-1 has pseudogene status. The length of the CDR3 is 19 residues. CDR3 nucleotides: TGTGCCAGCAGCAAAGTAGTAGTTAACAAGTGGGGGCTGGACTATGGCTACACCTTC. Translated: CASSKVVVNKWGLDYGYTF.

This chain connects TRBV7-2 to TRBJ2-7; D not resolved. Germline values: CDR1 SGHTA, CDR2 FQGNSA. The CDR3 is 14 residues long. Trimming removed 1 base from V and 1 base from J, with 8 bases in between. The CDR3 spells CASSLGRNSYEQYF. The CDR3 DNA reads TGTGCCAGCAGCTTAGGCAGAAATTCCTACGAGCAGTACTTC.

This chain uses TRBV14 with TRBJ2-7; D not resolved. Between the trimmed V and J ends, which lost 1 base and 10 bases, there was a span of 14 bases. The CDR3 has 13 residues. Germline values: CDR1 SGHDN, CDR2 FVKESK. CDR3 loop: CASSQGTTSNQYF. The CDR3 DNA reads TGTGCCAGCAGCCAAGGGACCACCTCAAATCAGTACTTC.

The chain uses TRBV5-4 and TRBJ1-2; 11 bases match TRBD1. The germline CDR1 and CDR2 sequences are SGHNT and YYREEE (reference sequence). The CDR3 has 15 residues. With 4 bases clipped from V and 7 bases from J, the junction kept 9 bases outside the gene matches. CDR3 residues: CASSGPRTGGAGYTF. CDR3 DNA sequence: TGTGCCAGCAGCGGCCCCCGGACAGGGGGCGCTGGCTACACCTTC.

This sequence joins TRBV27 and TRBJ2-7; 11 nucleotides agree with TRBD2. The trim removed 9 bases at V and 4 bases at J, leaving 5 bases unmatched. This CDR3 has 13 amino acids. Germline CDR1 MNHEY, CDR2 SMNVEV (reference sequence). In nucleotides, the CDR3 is TGTGCCAGTTCGAGGACTAGCGGGTACGAGCAGTACTTC. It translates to CASSRTSGYEQYF.

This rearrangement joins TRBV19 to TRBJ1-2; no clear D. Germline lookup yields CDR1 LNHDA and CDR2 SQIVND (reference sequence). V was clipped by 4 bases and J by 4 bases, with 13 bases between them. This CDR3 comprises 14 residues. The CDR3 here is CASSTTETFYGYTF. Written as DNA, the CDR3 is TGTGCCAGTAGTACTACGGAGACCTTCTATGGCTACACCTTC.

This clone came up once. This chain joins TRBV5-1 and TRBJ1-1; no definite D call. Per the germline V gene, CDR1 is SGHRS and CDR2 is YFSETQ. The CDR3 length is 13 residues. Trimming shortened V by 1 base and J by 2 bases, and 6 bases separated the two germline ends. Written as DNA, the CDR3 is TGCGCCAGCAGCTTGAGGTTTAACACTGAAGCTTTCTTT. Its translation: CASSLRFNTEAFF.

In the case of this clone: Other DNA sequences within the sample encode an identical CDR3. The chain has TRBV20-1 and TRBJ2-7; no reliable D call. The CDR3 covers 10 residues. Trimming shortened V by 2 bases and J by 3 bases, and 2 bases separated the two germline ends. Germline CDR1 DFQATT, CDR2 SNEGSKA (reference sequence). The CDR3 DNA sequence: TGCAGTGCTAGAAACTACGAGCAGTACTTC. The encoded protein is CSARNYEQYF.

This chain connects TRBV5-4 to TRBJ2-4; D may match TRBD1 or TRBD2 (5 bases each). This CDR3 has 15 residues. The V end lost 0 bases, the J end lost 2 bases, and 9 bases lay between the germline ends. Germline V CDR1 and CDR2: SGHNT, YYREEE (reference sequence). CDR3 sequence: CASSLGGVTKNIQYF. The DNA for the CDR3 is TGTGCCAGCAGCTTGGGAGGGGTTACCAAAAACATTCAGTACTTC.

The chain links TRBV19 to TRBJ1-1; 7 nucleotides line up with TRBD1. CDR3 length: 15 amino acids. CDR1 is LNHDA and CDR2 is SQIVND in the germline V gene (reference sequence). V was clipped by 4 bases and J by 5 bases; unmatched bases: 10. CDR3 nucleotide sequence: TGTGCCAGTAGTACATGGGCAGGGGGGCGAACTGAAGCTTTCTTT. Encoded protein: CASSTWAGGRTEAFF.

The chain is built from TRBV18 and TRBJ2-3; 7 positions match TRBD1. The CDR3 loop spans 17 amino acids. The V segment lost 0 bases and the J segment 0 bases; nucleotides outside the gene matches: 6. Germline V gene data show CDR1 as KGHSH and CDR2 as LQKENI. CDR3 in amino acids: CASSPPSRQGSTDTQYF. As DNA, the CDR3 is TGTGCCAGCTCACCACCGTCGAGACAGGGTAGCACAGATACGCAGTATTTT.

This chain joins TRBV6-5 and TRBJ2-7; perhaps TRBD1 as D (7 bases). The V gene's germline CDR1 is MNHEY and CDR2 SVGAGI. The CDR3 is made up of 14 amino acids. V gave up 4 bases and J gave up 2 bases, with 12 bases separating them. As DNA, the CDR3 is TGTGCCAGCAGTTTATCAGGGGGGACCTACGAGCAGTACTTC. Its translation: CASSLSGGTYEQYF.

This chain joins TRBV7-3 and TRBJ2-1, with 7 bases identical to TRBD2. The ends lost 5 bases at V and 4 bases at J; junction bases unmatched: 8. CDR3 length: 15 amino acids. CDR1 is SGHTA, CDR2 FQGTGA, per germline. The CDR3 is CASSQQASGYNEQFF. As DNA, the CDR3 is TGTGCCAGCAGCCAACAGGCTAGCGGTTACAATGAGCAGTTCTTC.

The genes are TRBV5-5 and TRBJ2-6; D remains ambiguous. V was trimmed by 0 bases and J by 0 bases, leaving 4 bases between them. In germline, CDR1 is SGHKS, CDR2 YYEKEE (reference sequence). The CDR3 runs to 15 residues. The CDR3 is CASSLGSSGANVLTF. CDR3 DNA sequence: TGTGCCAGCAGCTTGGGGAGCTCTGGGGCCAACGTCCTGACTTTC. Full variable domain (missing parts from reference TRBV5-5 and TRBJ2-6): DAGVTQSPTHLIKTRGQQVTLRCSPISGHKSVSWYQQVLGQGPQFIFQYYEKEERGRGNFPDRFSARQFPNYSSELNVNALLLGDSALYLCASSLGSSGANVLTFGAGSRLTVL.

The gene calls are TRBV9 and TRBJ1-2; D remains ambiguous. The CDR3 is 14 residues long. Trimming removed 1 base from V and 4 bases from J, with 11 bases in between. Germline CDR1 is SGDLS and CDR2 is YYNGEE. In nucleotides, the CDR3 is TGTGCCAGCAGCGTACTAGAAGTAAGCTATGGCTACACCTTC. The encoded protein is CASSVLEVSYGYTF.

The CDR3 spells CASSAGTGPQETQYF. Here the CDR3 DNA reads TGTGCCAGCAGCGCCGGGACAGGGCCCCAAGAGACCCAGTACTTC. The chain uses TRBV9 and TRBJ2-5, with 9 bases matching TRBD1. The J segment lost 1 base and the V segment lost 3 bases, leaving 4 bases of the junction unmatched. The CDR3 covers 15 residues. Germline-derived CDR1 and CDR2 are SGDLS and YYNGEE.

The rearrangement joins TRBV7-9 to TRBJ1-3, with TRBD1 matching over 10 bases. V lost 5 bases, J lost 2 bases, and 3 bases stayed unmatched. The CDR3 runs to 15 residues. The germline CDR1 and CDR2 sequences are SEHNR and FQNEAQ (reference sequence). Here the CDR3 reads CASSQGTGAGNTIYF. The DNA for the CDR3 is TGTGCCAGCAGCCAGGGGACAGGGGCTGGAAACACCATATATTTT.

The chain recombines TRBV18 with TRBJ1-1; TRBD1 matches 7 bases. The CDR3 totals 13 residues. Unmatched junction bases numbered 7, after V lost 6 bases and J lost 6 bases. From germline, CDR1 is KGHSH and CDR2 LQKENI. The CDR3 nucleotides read TGTGCCAGCTCCCCCCCCACAGGGGCTGAAGCTTTCTTT. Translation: CASSPPTGAEAFF.

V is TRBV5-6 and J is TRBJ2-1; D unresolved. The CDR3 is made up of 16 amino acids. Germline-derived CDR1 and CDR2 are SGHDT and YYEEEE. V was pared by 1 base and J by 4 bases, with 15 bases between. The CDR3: CASSLILDSPYNEQFF. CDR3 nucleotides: TGTGCCAGCAGCTTGATTTTGGATTCCCCATACAATGAGCAGTTCTTC.

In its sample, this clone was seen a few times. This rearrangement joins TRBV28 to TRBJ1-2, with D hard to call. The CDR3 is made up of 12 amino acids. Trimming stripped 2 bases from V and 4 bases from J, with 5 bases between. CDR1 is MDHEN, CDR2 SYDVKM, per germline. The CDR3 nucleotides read TGTGCCAGCAGTTTACAGTTCTATGGCTACACCTTC. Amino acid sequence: CASSLQFYGYTF.